Following are 15 T cell receptor beta chains from one sample sequenced in a study of cytomegalovirus exposure and HLA in healthy donors. The method was immunoSEQ multiplex PCR; TCRdb's version includes in-frame clones alone and lacks a portion of them. The repertoire holds about 74,000 clones, 90% to 95% seen once, with about 1.4% in the top ten. The source material was PBMCs. Every receptor here comes from a young man in good health and CMV-seropositive.

This chain joins TRBV19 and TRBJ1-2, with TRBD1 matching over 8 bases. The CDR3 is made up of 12 amino acids. J gave up 6 bases and V 6 bases, and 3 bases lay outside the gene matches. The germline gives CDR1 LNHDA, CDR2 SQIVND (reference sequence). The CDR3 region is CASRQGANGYTF. CDR3 sequence (DNA): TGTGCCAGTAGGCAGGGGGCAAATGGCTACACCTTC.

This chain uses TRBV28 with TRBJ1-2, with D hard to call. Trimming shortened V by 5 bases and J by 3 bases, and 13 bases separated the two germline ends. The CDR3 runs to 14 residues. The V gene's germline CDR1 is MDHEN and CDR2 SYDVKM. CDR3: CASSRFREDYGYTF. The CDR3 nucleotides read TGTGCCAGCAGTAGGTTTAGGGAGGACTATGGCTACACCTTC.

This rearrangement joins TRBV7-9 to TRBJ1-1, with D perhaps matching TRBD1 (5 bases). This CDR3 comprises 11 residues. V was clipped by 11 bases and J by 6 bases, with 13 bases between them. CDR1 is SEHNR and CDR2 is FQNEAQ in the germline V gene (reference sequence). CDR3 amino acids: CAAGGEAEAFF. The DNA for the CDR3 is TGTGCCGCAGGAGGGGAGGCTGAAGCTTTCTTT. The whole variable domain, remainder taken from reference TRBV7-9 and TRBJ1-1, is DTGVSQNPRHKITKRGQNVTFRCDPISEHNRLYWYRQTLGQGPEFLTYFQNEAQLEKSRLLSDRFSAERPKGSFSTLEIQRTEQGDSAMYLCAAGGEAEAFFGQGTRLTVV.

The genes are TRBV6-6 and TRBJ1-2; D is unresolved. Trimming left V 8 bases short and J 6 bases short, with 10 bases between. This CDR3 contains 11 residues. Germline V gene sequence: CDR1 MNHNY, CDR2 SVGAGI (reference sequence). CDR3 sequence: CASEDSDGYTF. Written as DNA, the CDR3 is TGTGCCAGCGAGGATTCGGATGGCTACACCTTC.

The rearrangement uses TRBV5-1 and TRBJ2-1, with D possibly being TRBD2 (6 bases). CDR1 is SGHRS, CDR2 YFSETQ, per germline. V gave up 6 bases and J gave up 8 bases, with 24 bases separating them. This CDR3 region has 16 residues. The CDR3 is CASTKEGPYRYDEQFF. In nucleotides, the CDR3 is TGCGCCAGCACGAAGGAGGGCCCCTACCGGTACGATGAGCAGTTCTTC.

This chain connects TRBV7-8 to TRBJ2-5, with D possibly being TRBD1 (5 bases). V lost 2 bases and J lost 2, with 9 bases in between. CDR3 size: 14 residues. Germline V gives CDR1 SGHVS, CDR2 FQNEAQ. The CDR3 loop reads CASSLRGRQETQYF. The CDR3 DNA reads as TGTGCCAGCAGCTTAAGGGGTAGGCAAGAGACCCAGTACTTC.

Turning to this clone: The same CDR3 can be traced to other DNA sequences in this sample. This sequence joins TRBV7-8 and TRBJ1-1, with D uncertain. CDR1 is SGHVS, CDR2 FQNEAQ, per germline. The length of the CDR3 is 15 residues. The V end was cut by 3 bases, the J end by 0 bases, with 11 bases between. CDR3 amino acids: CASSFSAEMNTEAFF. As DNA, the CDR3 is TGTGCCAGCAGCTTTTCAGCGGAAATGAACACTGAAGCTTTCTTT.

The sample holds a few counts of this clone. The V gene is TRBV2, the J gene TRBJ1-2; TRBD1 aligns across 7 bases. Trimming cost V 3 bases and J 0 bases; bases outside gene matches: 4. The CDR3 covers 15 residues. CDR1 is SNHLY, CDR2 FYNNEI, per germline. The CDR3 loop reads CASSDRGQSNYGYTF. The CDR3 DNA reads as TGTGCCAGCAGTGACCGGGGACAGTCTAACTATGGCTACACCTTC.

The rearrangement uses TRBV10-1 and TRBJ1-1; the match to TRBD1 covers 12 bases. Unmatched junction bases numbered 11, after V lost 3 bases and J lost 9 bases. The germline CDR1 and CDR2 sequences are WNHNN and SYGVQD (reference sequence). This CDR3 is built from 16 residues. CDR3 sequence reads: CASSDGIRGDRGQAFF. The CDR3 region has the DNA TGCGCCAGCAGTGACGGAATTAGGGGGGACAGGGGGCAAGCTTTCTTT.

The chain employs TRBV28 and TRBJ1-1; a weak D match, TRBD1 (6 bases). Germline V CDR1 and CDR2: MDHEN, SYDVKM. CDR3 length: 14 residues. The germline V and J ends were trimmed by 6 bases and 4 bases, with 15 bases remaining between them. DNA for the CDR3: TGTGCCAGCAGCCTAGGGGGGGCGGGCACTGAAGCTTTCTTT. Translation: CASSLGGAGTEAFF.

This rearrangement joins TRBV7-9 to TRBJ1-1, with D unresolved. Germline loops: CDR1 SEHNR, CDR2 FQNEAQ (reference sequence). This CDR3 spans 12 amino acids. The V gene lost 6 bases and the J gene lost 8 bases, with 13 bases spanning the gap. The chain's CDR3 is CASRRSSTEAFF. The CDR3 region has the DNA TGTGCCAGCAGGCGTAGCAGTACCGAAGCTTTCTTT. Combining the CDR3 with reference TRBV7-9 and TRBJ1-1 gives the whole variable domain DTGVSQNPRHKITKRGQNVTFRCDPISEHNRLYWYRQTLGQGPEFLTYFQNEAQLEKSRLLSDRFSAERPKGSFSTLEIQRTEQGDSAMYLCASRRSSTEAFFGQGTRLTVV.

The chain carries TRBV5-1 and TRBJ1-2; D perhaps matches TRBD1 (5 bases). The ends were cut back, 4 bases at V and 2 bases at J, with 9 bases in the middle. The CDR3 has 13 residues. Germline values: CDR1 SGHRS, CDR2 YFSETQ. The CDR3, as DNA: TGCGCCAGCAGCGCGGGGACCAACTATGGCTACACCTTC. It yields the protein CASSAGTNYGYTF.

The chain has TRBV30 and TRBJ1-5; D is unresolved. The V gene's germline CDR1 is GTSNPN and CDR2 SVGIG (reference sequence). Trimming removed 0 bases from V and 0 bases from J, with 15 bases in between. The CDR3 spans 17 residues. The CDR3 coding sequence is TGTGCCTGGAGTGTTGGTGGGAGTGGTTATAGCAATCAGCCCCAGCATTTT. Its translation is CAWSVGGSGYSNQPQHF.

The chain has TRBV11-2 and TRBJ2-1, with TRBD2 identical over 16 bases. The CDR3 spans 18 residues. Germline loops: CDR1 SGHAT, CDR2 FQNNGV. V shed 1 base and J 7 bases; nucleotides not matched to a gene: 7. This CDR3 is CASSLALGTSGRGNEQFF. The CDR3 DNA follows: TGTGCCAGCAGCTTAGCCTTAGGGACTAGCGGGAGGGGGAATGAGCAGTTCTTC.

This clone has only one observation. The V call is TRBV11-2, the J call TRBJ1-5, with 8 bases fitting TRBD1. The germline V gene has CDR1 SGHAT and CDR2 FQNNGV. CDR3 length: 14 residues. Unmatched junction bases numbered 6, after V lost 5 bases and J lost 6 bases. DNA of the CDR3: TGTGCCAGCAGCCCCGACAGGGGCGGTCAGCCCCAGCATTTT. It encodes CASSPDRGGQPQHF.